This T cell receptor (beta chain) is from a study of CD8 T cells in ankylosing spondylitis. Germline V CDR1 and CDR2: SGHNT, YYREEE (reference sequence). This CDR3 is 17 amino acids long. Trimming cost V 0 bases and J 7 bases, with 20 bases left between them. Study-wide results and limits: Roughly 8 highly homologous variants formed a TCR beta motif that appeared characteristic of ankylosing spondylitis blood. Matched ankylosing spondylitis synovial fluid reportedly contained a significantly enriched population of disease-linked clones.

Libraries for TCR beta were made by quantitative 5'-RACE with molecular barcodes. Using its own MiXCR run on the 5' RACE reads, TCRdb lists one record per CDR3 protein. The table records roughly 190,000 distinct CDR3 sequences, 9.5% to 15% of them present only once. With respect to this clonotype: Its cognate antigen is unknown.

The chain joins TRBV5-4 to TRBJ2-1; D is perhaps TRBD1 (5 bases). The sequenced sample was blood, either unsorted or a sorted T cell fraction (not recorded which). This sequence was found in a male donor with ankylosing spondylitis or in good health (not recorded which). The CDR3 DNA reads as TGTGCCAGCAGCTTGGCAGGGCGGACCGGATGGGGTAATGAGCAGTTCTTC. Its translation is CASSLAGRTGWGNEQFF. The variable domain in full, with the rest retrieved from reference TRBV5-4 and TRBJ2-1, is ETGVTQSPTHLIKTRGQQVTLRCSSQSGHNTVSWYQQALGQGPQFIFQYYREEENGRGNFPPRFSGLQFPNYSSELNVNALELDDSALYLCASSLAGRTGWGNEQFFGPGTRLTVL.